Listed here are 10 T cell receptor beta chains from one sample, sequenced in a study of blood T cells in healthy people across ages. Alongside a J-beta primer mix, a sample-barcoded 5' primer served in a second PCR lasting about 7 to 12 cycles. TCRdb analysed the 5' RACE reads with MiXCR anew, one entry per CDR3 protein. The table shows around 850,000 distinct CDR3 sequences, with roughly 35% occurring only once. The specimen sequenced was blood. The origin of the receptors is a man aged 18 to 29 in good health.

Ten or more counts support this clonotype. The chain employs TRBV2 and TRBJ2-3; D is perhaps TRBD2 (5 bases). CDR1 and CDR2 (germline): SNHLY, FYNNEI. The CDR3 consists of 12 residues. The V end was cut by 10 bases, the J end by 6 bases, with 14 bases between. The CDR3 sequence: CAKSMEVDTQYF. CDR3 sequence (DNA): TGTGCCAAGAGTATGGAGGTGGATACGCAGTATTTT.

This chain uses TRBV6-2 or TRBV6-3 with TRBJ1-1; D remains unclear. This CDR3 contains 15 residues. Trimming cost V 5 bases and J 5 bases, with 18 bases left between them. The germline gives CDR1 MNHEY, CDR2 SVGEGT. CDR3 in amino acids: CASSHRPGRVTEAFF. The CDR3 DNA follows: TGTGCCAGCAGTCACCGCCCGGGGAGGGTTACTGAAGCTTTCTTT.

This clonotype was counted at least ten times. The chain joins TRBV12-3 or TRBV12-4 to TRBJ2-1; D is ambiguous. The CDR3 spans 15 residues. Trimming stripped 5 bases from V and 0 bases from J, with 11 bases between. CDR3 sequence (DNA): TGTGCCAGCAGTCCCGACGCAAGCTCCTACAATGAGCAGTTCTTC. Protein product: CASSPDASSYNEQFF.

The rearrangement links TRBV4-3 to TRBJ2-1; perhaps D is TRBD1 or TRBD2 (5 bases each). Per germline, CDR1 LGHNA and CDR2 YSLEER. Trimming removed 0 bases at V and 5 bases at J, with 14 bases between. This CDR3 region has 16 residues. CDR3 sequence (DNA): TGCGCCAGCAGCCAAGACCCGGGACGGCCCAACAATGAGCAGTTCTTC. Translation: CASSQDPGRPNNEQFF.

The rearrangement uses TRBV2 and TRBJ2-1; perhaps TRBD1 as D (6 bases). The CDR3 totals 14 residues. The germline V gene has CDR1 SNHLY and CDR2 FYNNEI. V was shortened by 5 bases and J by 7 bases, with 15 bases between the two germline ends. CDR3 loop: CASSPRQGRNEQFF. As DNA, the CDR3 is TGTGCCAGCAGTCCCCGCCAGGGGCGGAATGAGCAGTTCTTC.

This chain joins TRBV9 and TRBJ2-1; tentative D call: TRBD1 (8 bases). V shed 3 bases and J shed 5 bases, with 15 bases lying between them. The germline gives CDR1 SGDLS, CDR2 YYNGEE. This CDR3 region has 15 residues. DNA for the CDR3: TGTGCCAGCAGCGGGCAGGGGGCGGGAGACAATGAGCAGTTCTTC. This encodes CASSGQGAGDNEQFF.

CDR3 sequence reads: CSVKGLSNQPQHF. CDR3 DNA: TGCAGCGTTAAGGGGCTTAGCAATCAGCCCCAGCATTTT. The chain recombines TRBV29-1 with TRBJ1-5; D is perhaps TRBD1 (5 bases). Germline V lookup: CDR1 SQVTM, CDR2 ANQGSEA. V gave up 5 bases and J gave up 0 bases, with 8 bases separating them. The CDR3 loop spans 13 amino acids. Combining the CDR3 with reference TRBV29-1 and TRBJ1-5 gives the whole variable domain SAVISQKPSRDICQRGTSLTIQCQVDSQVTMMFWYRQQPGQSLTLIATANQGSEATYESGFVIDKFPISRPNLTFSTLTVSNMSPEDSSIYLCSVKGLSNQPQHFGDGTRLSIL.

This clonotype showed up many times. This chain uses TRBV4-2 with TRBJ2-1; the match to TRBD2 covers 11 bases. CDR3 length: 19 residues. Germline-derived CDR1 and CDR2 are LGHNA and YNFKEQ. With V trimmed by 7 bases and J by 3 bases, 17 bases remained unmatched. Written as DNA, the CDR3 is TGTGCCAGCACTCCCGACCCCCTGACTAGCGGGGCCGACTACAATGAGCAGTTCTTC. The encoded protein is CASTPDPLTSGADYNEQFF.

The table lists this clonotype with a few counts. The chain has TRBV18 and TRBJ2-1; 9 bases align to TRBD1. Trimming cost V 6 bases and J 7 bases; bases outside gene matches: 7. CDR3 length: 14 amino acids. Per the germline V gene, CDR1 is KGHSH and CDR2 is LQKENI. The CDR3 spells CASSQAGTGNEQFF. The CDR3 region has the DNA TGTGCCAGCTCGCAAGCCGGGACAGGGAATGAGCAGTTCTTC.

The table lists this clonotype with a few counts. The chain carries TRBV9 and TRBJ1-5; 7 bases agree with TRBD1. Per the germline V gene, CDR1 is SGDLS and CDR2 is YYNGEE. Trimming took 1 base from V and 5 from J; bases not matched to a gene: 6. The CDR3 totals 15 residues. The CDR3 DNA reads as TGTGCCAGCAGCGTATCCGGGACAGCCCATCAGCCCCAGCATTTT. It yields the protein CASSVSGTAHQPQHF.